What follows are 32 T cell receptor beta chains derived from one specimen sequenced in a study of cytomegalovirus exposure and HLA in healthy donors (dated by TCRdb to 2016 to 2017). The protocol used for the library was the immunoSEQ multiplex PCR assay. For the multiplex PCR, a mixture combining 60 forward primers for TCR Vbeta segments and 13 reverse primers for TCR Jbeta segments was used. In its TCRdb copy, this immuneACCESS table keeps in-frame sequences only and misses some clones. Where compared with another copy, unresolved V genes explain less than half of these, and the others have no known cause. The sample yields fewer than 150,000 clones; 70% to 85% were counted once. Clones ranked in the top ten supply around 2.3% of the sample. Sequencing was carried out using PBMCs. The origin of the receptors is a woman under 30 in good health and CMV-seronegative.

This clone appeared once. The gene calls are TRBV4-1 and TRBJ2-3; D not resolved. The CDR3 is 17 amino acids. Germline V CDR1 and CDR2: MGHRA, YSYEKL. The V gene lost 1 base and the J gene lost 2 bases, with 16 bases spanning the gap. The CDR3 coding sequence is TGCGCCAGCAGCCAAGGCCTAACTACCGATCCCACAGATACGCAGTATTTT. Protein sequence: CASSQGLTTDPTDTQYF.

The V and J genes are TRBV9 and TRBJ1-1; D gene ambiguous. CDR1 is SGDLS, CDR2 YYNGEE, per germline. This CDR3 is built from 15 residues. Trimming removed 0 bases from V and 4 bases from J, with 13 bases in between. This chain's CDR3 is CASSVGVEGGTEAFF. CDR3 in DNA: TGTGCCAGCAGCGTAGGGGTAGAGGGTGGCACTGAAGCTTTCTTT.

The gene calls are TRBV13 and TRBJ1-1; maybe TRBD1 (5 bases). V lost 2 bases and J lost 1, with 11 bases in between. CDR1 PRHDT and CDR2 FYEKMQ come from the germline V gene (reference sequence). The CDR3 is 15 residues long. The CDR3 sequence: CASSLTFQGNTEAFF. The CDR3, as DNA: TGTGCCAGCAGCTTAACATTTCAGGGGAACACTGAAGCTTTCTTT.

The genes are TRBV6-6 and TRBJ2-5; tentatively, D is TRBD1 (6 bases). The V gene lost 6 bases and the J gene lost 5 bases, with 19 bases spanning the gap. The V gene's germline CDR1 is MNHNY and CDR2 SVGAGI (reference sequence). The CDR3 length is 15 residues. CDR3 loop: CASRLSTGSGETQYF. Here the CDR3 DNA reads TGTGCCAGCAGGCTCTCCACAGGGAGTGGGGAGACCCAGTACTTC.

This clone was detected only a few times. The chain is built from TRBV6-5 and TRBJ1-1, with D unclear. CDR1 and CDR2 from the germline V gene are MNHEY and SVGAGI. The germline V and J ends were trimmed by 4 bases and 4 bases, with 13 bases remaining between them. The CDR3 contains 14 residues. In DNA, the CDR3 is TGTGCCAGCAGTTCCCGCTCATATAGCACTGAAGCTTTCTTT. Translating it yields CASSSRSYSTEAFF.

A single count supports this clone. The rearrangement links TRBV6-5 to TRBJ2-7, with 7 bases aligning to TRBD1. The CDR3 runs to 15 residues. Germline-derived CDR1 and CDR2 are MNHEY and SVGAGI. The V and J ends lost 6 bases and 3 bases, in that order; junction bases with no gene match: 11. The CDR3 bases are TGTGCCAGCAGACTCGGACAGGCGGTTAGCTACGAGCAGTACTTC. It codes for CASRLGQAVSYEQYF.

In its sample, this clone was seen a few times. This chain links TRBV6-5 with TRBJ1-4; the D gene is possibly TRBD1 (6 bases). The germline V gene has CDR1 MNHEY and CDR2 SVGAGI. CDR3 length: 14 amino acids. V shed 6 bases and J shed 2 bases, with 10 bases lying between them. CDR3 loop: CASRKDSTNEKLFF. The CDR3 nucleotides read TGTGCCAGCAGGAAGGACAGCACTAATGAAAAACTGTTTTTT.

This chain links TRBV28 with TRBJ2-5, with TRBD2 identical over 7 bases. The germline V gene encodes CDR1 MDHEN and CDR2 SYDVKM. There are 15 residues in the CDR3. CDR3 in DNA: TGTGCGCCCCTCGTAAGGGAGGGCTTACAAGAGACCCAGTACTTC. Its protein product is CAPLVREGLQETQYF.

This clone was counted a single time. The chain uses TRBV27 and TRBJ2-1; D is unresolved. The germline V gene has CDR1 MNHEY and CDR2 SMNVEV (reference sequence). The germline V and J ends were trimmed by 3 bases and 7 bases, with 10 bases remaining between them. The CDR3 has 13 amino acids. The chain's CDR3 is CASSFSSVNEQFF. For the CDR3, the DNA is TGTGCCAGCAGTTTCAGTTCCGTAAATGAGCAGTTCTTC.

The chain recombines TRBV27 with TRBJ1-4; D remains ambiguous. Germline loops: CDR1 MNHEY, CDR2 SMNVEV (reference sequence). Trimming pared 8 bases from V and 3 bases from J, leaving 7 bases between. This CDR3 has 12 residues. The chain's CDR3 is CASRSSNEKLFF. In DNA form, the CDR3 reads TGTGCCAGCCGGTCATCTAATGAAAAACTGTTTTTT.

This clone was observed a handful of times. The gene calls are TRBV6-1 and TRBJ1-1; D call uncertain. The CDR3 spans 15 residues. V was shortened by 2 bases and J by 3 bases, with 13 bases between the two germline ends. The germline CDR1 and CDR2 sequences are MNHNS and SASEGT. CDR3 sequence: CASSELGEGYTEAFF. The CDR3 bases are TGTGCCAGCAGTGAACTCGGGGAGGGTTACACTGAAGCTTTCTTT.

The J gene is TRBJ2-2, the V gene TRBV13; 7 nucleotides align to TRBD1. The CDR3 totals 15 residues. CDR1 is PRHDT and CDR2 is FYEKMQ in the germline V gene (reference sequence). Trimming at V came to 4 bases and at J to 5 bases, leaving 7 bases not matched to a gene. Here the CDR3 reads CASSSDREYTGELFF. The CDR3 bases are TGTGCCAGCAGCTCCGACAGGGAATATACCGGGGAGCTGTTTTTT.

V is TRBV2 and J is TRBJ2-1, with TRBD2 as a possible D gene (5 bases). V lost 6 bases to trimming and J lost 6 bases, with 15 bases between them. CDR3 size: 14 residues. CDR1 is SNHLY, CDR2 FYNNEI, per germline. This chain's CDR3 is CASSPQRAGNEQFF. CDR3 nucleotides: TGTGCCAGCAGCCCCCAGAGGGCGGGCAATGAGCAGTTCTTC. Drawing the rest from reference TRBV2 and TRBJ2-1, the complete variable domain is EPEVTQTPSHQVTQMGQEVILRCVPISNHLYFYWYRQILGQKVEFLVSFYNNEISEKSEIFDDQFSVERPDGSNFTLKIRSTKLEDSAMYFCASSPQRAGNEQFFGPGTRLTVL.

The CDR3 DNA is TGTGCCAGCAGCGTCCAGGTCCGGGGGGAGACCCAGTACTTC. It codes for CASSVQVRGETQYF. The V gene is TRBV9, the J gene TRBJ2-5; maybe TRBD2 (6 bases). CDR3 size: 14 residues. The V gene lost 2 bases and the J gene lost 5 bases, with 13 bases spanning the gap. Per the germline V gene, CDR1 is SGDLS and CDR2 is YYNGEE.

V is TRBV29-1 and J is TRBJ1-2; 9 bases are a match to TRBD1. This CDR3 region has 15 residues. Germline V gene sequence: CDR1 SQVTM, CDR2 ANQGSEA. With V trimmed by 3 bases and J by 6 bases, 11 bases remained unmatched. For the CDR3, the DNA is TGCAGCGTTGATGTAGGGACAGGGCCTTTCGATGGCTACACCTTC. Translation: CSVDVGTGPFDGYTF.

The chain is built from TRBV7-2 and TRBJ2-5; 7 bases align to TRBD1. The germline V gene has CDR1 SGHTA and CDR2 FQGNSA. J was trimmed by 6 bases and V by 5 bases; bases with no gene match: 6. CDR3 length: 13 residues. The CDR3 coding sequence is TGTGCCAGCAGCCCCAGACAGGGACAGACCCAGTACTTC. It yields the protein CASSPRQGQTQYF.

The chain employs TRBV15 and TRBJ1-2; D not certain. Germline values: CDR1 LNHNV, CDR2 YYDKDF (reference sequence). The CDR3 runs 13 residues. Deletions cut 6 bases from V and 4 bases from J, with 12 bases between. CDR3 protein: CATSAGDGYGYTF. CDR3 nucleotides: TGTGCCACCAGTGCCGGGGATGGCTATGGCTACACCTTC. Full variable domain (remainder filled in from reference TRBV15 and TRBJ1-2): DAMVIQNPRYQVTQFGKPVTLSCSQTLNHNVMYWYQQKSSQAPKLLFHYYDKDFNNEADTPDNFQSRRPNTSFCFLDIRSPGLGDTAMYLCATSAGDGYGYTFGSGTRLTVV.

This sequence joins TRBV13 and TRBJ1-4, with 7 positions matching TRBD1. The CDR3 is 14 amino acids. Germline V CDR1 and CDR2: PRHDT, FYEKMQ (reference sequence). With V trimmed by 5 bases and J by 5 bases, 5 bases remained unmatched. The CDR3 DNA reads as TGTGCCAGCAGCACCGGGACAGAAAATGAAAAACTGTTTTTT. This encodes CASSTGTENEKLFF.

This clone was picked up one time. The chain has TRBV19 and TRBJ1-4; 12 bases fit TRBD1. This CDR3 contains 19 residues. V lost 7 bases, J lost 7 bases, and 19 bases stayed unmatched. Germline V gene sequence: CDR1 LNHDA, CDR2 SQIVND (reference sequence). CDR3 sequence: CASTSPPGTGGARGEKLFF. The CDR3 coding sequence is TGTGCCAGTACCTCTCCTCCCGGGACAGGGGGCGCGAGAGGTGAAAAACTGTTTTTT.

This sequence joins TRBV5-1 and TRBJ2-3; 8 nucleotides line up with TRBD1. V was clipped by 2 bases and J by 1 base; unmatched bases: 3. There are 15 residues in the CDR3. Germline V gives CDR1 SGHRS, CDR2 YFSETQ. CDR3 sequence (DNA): TGCGCCAGCAGCTTACAGGACAGGGGCACAGATACGCAGTATTTT. This sequence encodes CASSLQDRGTDTQYF.

The V and J genes are TRBV5-6 and TRBJ2-5, with 9 bases aligning to TRBD1. There are 15 residues in the CDR3. Germline lookup yields CDR1 SGHDT and CDR2 YYEEEE. With 1 base clipped from V and 6 bases from J, the junction kept 7 bases outside the gene matches. The CDR3 loop is CASSLSQGQGKTQYF. The CDR3 DNA reads TGTGCCAGCAGCTTGTCCCAGGGACAGGGAAAGACCCAGTACTTC.

In DNA, the CDR3 is TGTGCCAGCAGTTTGTTACAGGCCAATTCACCCCTCCACTTT. It is translated as CASSLLQANSPLHF. The chain links TRBV28 to TRBJ1-6; possible D gene TRBD1, 5 bases. Trimming pared 3 bases from V and 7 bases from J, leaving 10 bases between. This CDR3 contains 14 residues. Germline CDR1 reads MDHEN; CDR2 reads SYDVKM.

This chain links TRBV2 with TRBJ1-4, with TRBD1 matching 8 bases. The CDR3 contains 16 residues. Losses at the gene ends were 7 bases for V and 3 bases for J; bases not matched to a gene: 10. In germline, CDR1 is SNHLY, CDR2 FYNNEI. The CDR3 DNA reads TGTGCCAGCATGAAGGACAGGGCTGTTTCTAATGAAAAACTGTTTTTT. This sequence encodes CASMKDRAVSNEKLFF.

V gene TRBV14 combines with J gene TRBJ1-5, with a weak D call TRBD1 (6 bases). V was clipped by 4 bases and J by 3 bases, with 7 bases between them. Looked up from germline, CDR1 is SGHDN and CDR2 is FVKESK. The CDR3 totals 13 residues. CDR3 sequence (DNA): TGTGCCAGCAGCCGACAGGCCAATCAGCCCCAGCATTTT. Encoded protein: CASSRQANQPQHF.

This chain connects TRBV5-1 to TRBJ2-7; 10 positions agree with TRBD2. Unmatched junction bases numbered 7, after V lost 4 bases and J lost 3 bases. Looked up from germline, CDR1 is SGHRS and CDR2 is YFSETQ. CDR3 length: 15 amino acids. The CDR3: CASSPASGSDYEQYF. The CDR3 nucleotides are TGCGCCAGCAGCCCCGCTAGCGGGAGTGACTACGAGCAGTACTTC.

The chain has TRBV5-1 and TRBJ2-7; D not resolved. The V and J ends lost 0 bases and 1 base respectively, with 14 bases between them. The CDR3 is 16 amino acids. Germline V CDR1 and CDR2: SGHRS, YFSETQ. The CDR3 DNA is TGCGCCAGCAGCTTGGCTCATCCGGGTTGGTCCTACGAGCAGTACTTC. Translated, it gives CASSLAHPGWSYEQYF.

The genes are TRBV4-2 and TRBJ1-1; 9 bases map to TRBD1. After removal of 4 bases from V and 1 base from J, the junction contained 4 bases not matched to a gene. The CDR3 contains 15 residues. CDR1 and CDR2 (germline): LGHNA, YNFKEQ. The CDR3 sequence is CASSRGGQGNTEAFF. CDR3 coding DNA: TGTGCCAGCAGCCGGGGGGGACAGGGGAACACTGAAGCTTTCTTT.

The chain carries TRBV4-1 and TRBJ1-1, with TRBD1 identical over 11 bases. This CDR3 is 17 amino acids long. The V gene's germline CDR1 is MGHRA and CDR2 YSYEKL. The V and J ends lost 3 bases and 6 bases, in that order; junction bases with no gene match: 12. The CDR3 loop reads CASSQGQGGIIGAEAFF. CDR3 DNA: TGCGCCAGCAGCCAGGGACAGGGGGGGATCATAGGAGCTGAAGCTTTCTTT.

The rearrangement links TRBV19 to TRBJ1-1; no definite D call. V lost 7 bases to trimming and J lost 3 bases, with 18 bases between them. The germline V gene has CDR1 LNHDA and CDR2 SQIVND (reference sequence). CDR3 size: 15 residues. In DNA, the CDR3 is TGTGCCAGTACAGGACCCGAGAGAGGGTACACTGAAGCTTTCTTT. Protein product: CASTGPERGYTEAFF.

The rearrangement uses TRBV27 and TRBJ2-3; 12 bases line up with TRBD1. The germline CDR1 and CDR2 sequences are MNHEY and SMNVEV (reference sequence). This CDR3 is built from 15 residues. Trimming at V came to 2 bases and at J to 5 bases, leaving 2 bases not matched to a gene. CDR3: CASSLGTGGGDTQYF. CDR3 nucleotide sequence: TGTGCCAGCAGTTTAGGGACAGGGGGCGGAGATACGCAGTATTTT.

The chain uses TRBV5-5 and TRBJ1-1; 7 bases map to TRBD1. The CDR3 runs 13 residues. The junction had 1 base not matched to a gene; V was cut back by 4 bases and J by 1 base. Germline V gene sequence: CDR1 SGHKS, CDR2 YYEKEE (reference sequence). The CDR3 is CASSRDRNTEAFF. CDR3 in DNA: TGTGCCAGCAGCAGGGACAGGAACACTGAAGCTTTCTTT.

The rearrangement joins TRBV7-2 to TRBJ1-1, with 12 nucleotides matching TRBD1. The germline V gene encodes CDR1 SGHTA and CDR2 FQGNSA. Trimming at V came to 5 bases and at J to 6 bases, leaving 7 bases not matched to a gene. The CDR3 sequence is 15 residues long. In DNA, the CDR3 is TGTGCCAGCAGCGTGGGACAGGGGGCGCACCCTGAAGCTTTCTTT. Translating gives CASSVGQGAHPEAFF. Full variable domain (missing parts from reference TRBV7-2 and TRBJ1-1): GAGVSQSPSNKVTEKGKDVELRCDPISGHTALYWYRQSLGQGLEFLIYFQGNSAPDKSGLPSDRFSAERTGGSVSTLTIQRTQQEDSAVYLCASSVGQGAHPEAFFGQGTRLTVV.